The clone carrying this T cell receptor beta chain was detected a few times. Its antigen is still unknown. This sample was taken from a study of T cell repertoires in cytomegalovirus infection. Study outcomes and limitations: Predominance within the ex vivo response was attributable to HLA-C-restricted CMV-specific TCR beta clonotypes.

CDR1 SQVTM and CDR2 ANQGSEA come from the germline V gene. V was pared by 4 bases and J by 1 base, with 1 base of the junction left unmatched. This CDR3 has 14 residues. TCRdb re-called the reads with MiXCR, one entry per CDR3 protein. This sample yields roughly 230,000 distinct CDR3 sequences, of which 12% are seen a single time; 1.5% to 2% belongs to the top ten. The chain combines TRBV29-1 with TRBJ1-5; 10 positions match TRBD1. The sequence derives from a human donor in good health (CMV status not recorded). Some clones in this sample may be carry-over from other donors' samples. The sequencing sample was made of PBMCs. The CDR3 region has the DNA TGCAGCGTTGGGGGACAGGGGAGCAATCAGCCCCAGCATTTT. This gives the protein CSVGGQGSNQPQHF.